Following are 31 T cell receptor beta chains from one sample sequenced in a study of T cell responses to AZD1222 COVID-19 vaccine. Generated by immunoSEQ multiplex PCR, the TCRdb table keeps only in-frame clones and is missing some. The sample records 90,000 or so clones, approximately 91% being singletons. The specimen was peripheral blood, collected on day 0 of AZD1222 vaccination. These receptors were taken from an adult in good health.

The chain has TRBV10-3 and TRBJ1-4, with D perhaps matching TRBD1 (5 bases). The V end was cut by 2 bases, the J end by 0 bases, with 16 bases between. CDR3 length: 18 amino acids. Per the germline V gene, CDR1 is ENHRY and CDR2 is SYGVKD. The CDR3 spells CAISEVAGKQTTNEKLFF. CDR3 nucleotides: TGTGCCATCAGTGAGGTGGCAGGGAAACAAACAACTAATGAAAAACTGTTTTTT.

On this clone: Other DNA sequences within the sample encode an identical CDR3. The chain recombines TRBV10-3 with TRBJ2-1; 11 nucleotides line up with TRBD2. This CDR3 region has 17 residues. From germline, CDR1 is ENHRY and CDR2 SYGVKD. The V gene end was trimmed by 0 bases and the J gene end by 7 bases; junction bases not matched to a gene: 8. CDR3 sequence: CAISESRSGGGYNEQFF. DNA of the CDR3: TGTGCCATCAGTGAGTCGCGTAGCGGGGGGGGATATAATGAGCAGTTCTTC.

This clone is a singleton in its sample. CDR3 sequence: CAISGTGGYTF. The CDR3 DNA reads TGTGCCATCAGCGGGACAGGTGGCTACACCTTC. This chain joins TRBV10-3 and TRBJ1-2, with 8 bases aligning to TRBD1. Per germline, CDR1 ENHRY and CDR2 SYGVKD. V trimming: 6 bases; J trimming: 7 bases; junction bases outside the gene matches: 1. This CDR3 spans 11 amino acids.

This clone has only a few counts. The chain employs TRBV9 and TRBJ2-5; 14 bases line up with TRBD2. CDR3 length: 16 residues. CDR1 is SGDLS, CDR2 YYNGEE, per germline. Germline trimming cut 3 bases from V and 7 bases from J; bases unmatched to any gene: 8. In DNA form, the CDR3 reads TGTGCCAGCAGCGCCGCGGGACTAGCGGGGGTAGCGACCCAGTACTTC. Protein product: CASSAAGLAGVATQYF.

The rearrangement links TRBV11-3 to TRBJ2-1; D possibly uses TRBD1 or TRBD2 (6 bases each). CDR1 and CDR2 (germline): SGHNT, YENEEA. The CDR3 runs to 14 residues. Trimming took 5 bases from V and 6 from J, leaving 14 bases between them. CDR3 DNA sequence: TGTGCCAGCAGCCAGACGGGGGCGAGCAATGAGCAGTTCTTC. Translated: CASSQTGASNEQFF. The full variable domain, rest sourced from reference TRBV11-3 and TRBJ2-1, is EAGVVQSPRYKIIEKKQPVAFWCNPISGHNTLYWYLQNLGQGPELLIRYENEEAVDDSQLPKDRFSAERLKGVDSTLKIQPAELGDSAVYLCASSQTGASNEQFFGPGTRLTVL.

This chain joins TRBV6-5 and TRBJ2-3; D unresolved. V lost 0 bases to trimming and J lost 4 bases, with 5 bases between them. Germline CDR1 and CDR2: MNHEY and SVGAGI. The CDR3 length is 13 residues. CDR3 DNA: TGTGCCAGCAGTTACTCTGCACCAGATACGCAGTATTTT. This codes for CASSYSAPDTQYF.

The V and J genes are TRBV9 and TRBJ1-1, with 9 bases identical to TRBD1. This CDR3 spans 17 amino acids. CDR1 and CDR2 (germline): SGDLS, YYNGEE. Trimming took 4 bases from V and 0 from J; bases not matched to a gene: 10. The CDR3 DNA is TGTGCCAGCAGCCGTGTGGGACAGGGCTACATGAACACTGAAGCTTTCTTT. Its translation is CASSRVGQGYMNTEAFF.

The genes are TRBV27 and TRBJ1-2; the match to TRBD1 covers 12 bases. J was trimmed by 8 bases and V by 5 bases; bases with no gene match: 12. Germline CDR1 MNHEY, CDR2 SMNVEV (reference sequence). The CDR3 runs to 16 residues. CDR3 nucleotide sequence: TGTGCCAGCAGTCCCAGCCCGGGACAGGGGGCGGTAGGCTACACCTTC. It encodes CASSPSPGQGAVGYTF.

This CDR3 reads CASSYKGGPSYEQYF. CDR3 DNA sequence: TGTGCCAGCAGCTACAAAGGGGGTCCCTCCTACGAGCAGTACTTC. The V call is TRBV7-9, the J call TRBJ2-7; a possible D gene is TRBD1 (6 bases). The V end lost 4 bases, the J end lost 0 bases, and 13 bases lay between the germline ends. Germline V gene sequence: CDR1 SEHNR, CDR2 FQNEAQ (reference sequence). This CDR3 spans 15 amino acids.

Notes on this clone: The same CDR3 is also encoded by other DNA sequences in this sample. The chain carries TRBV12-3 or TRBV12-4 and TRBJ1-2; D is ambiguous. The CDR3 is 11 residues long. V lost 3 bases to trimming and J lost 8 bases, with 7 bases between them. CDR3 protein: CASSFAGGYTF. DNA for the CDR3: TGTGCCAGCAGTTTTGCGGGGGGCTACACCTTC.

The chain combines TRBV14 with TRBJ1-1, with 10 bases fitting TRBD1. The germline CDR1 and CDR2 sequences are SGHDN and FVKESK. Trimming took 5 bases from V and 9 from J; bases not matched to a gene: 9. The CDR3 is 14 residues long. CDR3 sequence reads: CASSSGVTGGKAFF. As DNA, the CDR3 is TGTGCCAGCAGCTCCGGCGTGACAGGGGGCAAAGCTTTCTTT.

CDR3 loop: CASRWLAGGTYEQYF. As DNA, the CDR3 is TGTGCCAGCAGGTGGCTAGCGGGAGGGACCTACGAGCAGTACTTC. The V call is TRBV27, the J call TRBJ2-7, with 12 bases identical to TRBD2. The germline CDR1 and CDR2 sequences are MNHEY and SMNVEV (reference sequence). There are 15 residues in the CDR3. Trimming took 6 bases from V and 2 from J; bases not matched to a gene: 5.

The gene calls are TRBV7-3 and TRBJ1-6; D is unresolved. Trimming pared 1 base from V and 6 bases from J, leaving 4 bases between. Germline assignment: CDR1 SGHTA and CDR2 FQGTGA. The CDR3 has 13 amino acids. Here the CDR3 reads CASSLIPNSPLHF. CDR3 DNA sequence: TGTGCCAGCAGCTTAATTCCTAATTCACCCCTCCACTTT.

The chain couples TRBV4-2 to TRBJ2-3, with D tentatively TRBD1 (7 bases). From germline, CDR1 is LGHNA and CDR2 YNFKEQ. Trimming removed 0 bases from V and 2 bases from J, with 15 bases in between. This CDR3 region has 17 residues. The CDR3 loop is CASSQDGRDSNTDTQYF. For the CDR3, the DNA is TGTGCCAGCAGCCAAGATGGGCGGGACAGCAACACAGATACGCAGTATTTT.

The chain carries TRBV6-4 and TRBJ1-1; 7 bases agree with TRBD1. V dropped 9 bases and J dropped 0; count of bases not matched to a gene: 19. CDR3 length equals 18 residues. CDR1 and CDR2 (germline): MRHNA, SNTAGT. CDR3 sequence: CARETTGETDDMNTEAFF. The CDR3 DNA reads as TGTGCCAGAGAGACCACAGGGGAAACGGACGATATGAACACTGAAGCTTTCTTT.

The chain uses TRBV7-2 and TRBJ2-2; TRBD2 matches 7 bases. Germline V lookup: CDR1 SGHTA, CDR2 FQGNSA. V lost 2 bases to trimming and J lost 0 bases; unmatched junction nucleotides: 6. This CDR3 has 17 amino acids. The CDR3 here is CASSLSGGLANTGELFF. CDR3 coding DNA: TGTGCCAGCAGCTTATCGGGGGGATTAGCGAACACCGGGGAGCTGTTTTTT.

V usage is TRBV2 and J usage is TRBJ2-7; TRBD1 might be the D (5 bases). V dropped 2 bases and J dropped 5 bases, with 13 bases sitting between them. The CDR3 runs to 14 residues. Germline values: CDR1 SNHLY, CDR2 FYNNEI. CDR3 sequence (DNA): TGTGCCAGCAGTGAAAGGGGTCATGGGGACGAGCAGTACTTC. This gives the protein CASSERGHGDEQYF.

This chain connects TRBV5-8 to TRBJ2-2; D gene ambiguous. The CDR3 is made up of 14 amino acids. CDR1 is SGHTS, CDR2 YDEGEE, per germline. The V end lost 0 bases, the J end lost 2 bases, and 5 bases lay between the germline ends. The DNA of the CDR3 is TGTGCCAGCAGCTTGGTGGGAAACACCGGGGAGCTGTTTTTT. Translated, it gives CASSLVGNTGELFF.

The genes are TRBV10-1 and TRBJ2-3, with 14 bases matching TRBD2. The V gene end was trimmed by 0 bases and the J gene end by 4 bases; junction bases not matched to a gene: 12. There are 20 residues in the CDR3. The germline V gene has CDR1 WNHNN and CDR2 SYGVQD (reference sequence). The CDR3 sequence is CASSESNIYGLAGGSDTQYF. Here the CDR3 DNA reads TGCGCCAGCAGTGAGTCGAACATTTATGGACTAGCGGGAGGATCAGATACGCAGTATTTT.

The V and J genes are TRBV27 and TRBJ2-1; D possibly corresponds to TRBD2 (5 bases). Germline V gene data show CDR1 as MNHEY and CDR2 as SMNVEV (reference sequence). Trimming took 6 bases from V and 0 from J, leaving 15 bases between them. The CDR3 extends over 16 amino acids. CDR3: CASRPSAASSYNEQFF. In DNA form, the CDR3 reads TGTGCCAGCAGACCCTCAGCGGCCTCCTCCTACAATGAGCAGTTCTTC.

The chain carries TRBV6-5 and TRBJ1-2; D is uncertain. Germline-derived CDR1 and CDR2 are MNHEY and SVGAGI. Between the trimmed V and J ends, which lost 6 bases and 2 bases, there was a span of 13 bases. The length of the CDR3 is 14 residues. In DNA, the CDR3 is TGTGCCAGCAGGAGCCGAGGCCTGAACTATGGCTACACCTTC. Translated, it gives CASRSRGLNYGYTF.

The chain's CDR3 is CASSYAGLSGPGNTIYF. DNA for the CDR3: TGTGCCAGCAGTTACGCCGGCCTATCGGGACCAGGAAACACCATATATTTT. The chain combines TRBV6-2 or TRBV6-3 with TRBJ1-3; perhaps TRBD1 as D (5 bases). Germline V gives CDR1 MNHEY, CDR2 SVGEGT. The CDR3 runs to 17 residues. Trimming stripped 2 bases from V and 4 bases from J, with 18 bases between.

The CDR3 nucleotides are TGTGCCAGCAGCGTAACTAACTCTGGAAACACCATATATTTT. The encoded protein is CASSVTNSGNTIYF. This chain joins TRBV9 and TRBJ1-3; D unresolved. V lost 1 base and J 0 bases, leaving 5 bases between the germline ends. The CDR3 consists of 14 residues. Germline CDR1 reads SGDLS; CDR2 reads YYNGEE.

J is TRBJ2-1 and V is TRBV7-2; 7 bases fit TRBD2. This CDR3 is built from 12 residues. The junction had 5 bases not matched to a gene; V was cut back by 6 bases and J by 9 bases. CDR1 and CDR2 (germline): SGHTA, FQGNSA. The CDR3 nucleotides read TGTGCCAGCAGACGAACTAGCGCTGAGCAGTTCTTC. Its translation is CASRRTSAEQFF.

This clone was picked up a small number of times. The J gene is TRBJ1-2, the V gene TRBV10-1; D possibly corresponds to TRBD1 (5 bases). The V end lost 4 bases, the J end lost 7 bases, and 16 bases lay between the germline ends. The CDR3 has 14 amino acids. CDR1 WNHNN and CDR2 SYGVQD come from the germline V gene (reference sequence). The CDR3 DNA reads TGCGCCAGCAGTGGAGGGACTGGGGTAGGTGGCTACACCTTC. The encoded protein is CASSGGTGVGGYTF.

The chain has TRBV2 and TRBJ2-1, with 8 nucleotides matching TRBD1. Per germline, CDR1 SNHLY and CDR2 FYNNEI. The CDR3 contains 13 residues. Losses at the gene ends were 7 bases for V and 5 bases for J; bases not matched to a gene: 4. The CDR3: CASMDRADNEQFF. The CDR3 DNA follows: TGTGCCAGCATGGACAGGGCCGACAATGAGCAGTTCTTC.

The chain uses TRBV5-8 and TRBJ1-2; D ambiguous. Germline V CDR1 and CDR2: SGHTS, YDEGEE. There are 13 residues in the CDR3. V lost 4 bases, J lost 2 bases, and 9 bases lay in between. CDR3 nucleotides: TGTGCCAGCAGCATTTCCCCGAACTATGGCTACACCTTC. Translation: CASSISPNYGYTF.

The V and J genes are TRBV5-1 and TRBJ2-2; D uncertain. The CDR3 contains 15 residues. Germline V gives CDR1 SGHRS, CDR2 YFSETQ. The V and J ends lost 0 bases and 0 bases respectively, with 6 bases between them. Written as DNA, the CDR3 is TGCGCCAGCAGCTTGGAAATTACGAACACCGGGGAGCTGTTTTTT. Amino acid sequence: CASSLEITNTGELFF.

The chain links TRBV10-3 to TRBJ1-1, with 9 bases aligning to TRBD1. The junction had 2 bases not matched to a gene; V was cut back by 4 bases and J by 5 bases. Germline V gene sequence: CDR1 ENHRY, CDR2 SYGVKD. The CDR3 extends over 13 amino acids. CDR3 sequence: CAISVQGATEAFF. CDR3 coding DNA: TGTGCCATCAGTGTACAGGGGGCAACTGAAGCTTTCTTT.

The V and J genes are TRBV19 and TRBJ1-4; tentative D call: TRBD1 (6 bases). V was shortened by 5 bases and J by 5 bases, with 15 bases between the two germline ends. The CDR3 runs to 15 residues. CDR1 LNHDA and CDR2 SQIVND come from the germline V gene (reference sequence). The chain's CDR3 is CASSAYRARNEKLFF. CDR3 coding DNA: TGTGCCAGTAGTGCTTACAGGGCGAGGAATGAAAAACTGTTTTTT.

This chain links TRBV2 with TRBJ1-5; a weak D match, TRBD1 (5 bases). V was pared by 7 bases and J by 7 bases, with 11 bases between. The V gene's germline CDR1 is SNHLY and CDR2 FYNNEI. CDR3 length equals 12 residues. The CDR3 loop reads CASTGTGQPQHF. The CDR3 coding sequence is TGTGCCAGCACGGGGACCGGGCAGCCCCAGCATTTT.